A selection of T cell receptor beta chains follows, all from one sample in a study of blood T cell repertoires in COVID-19. Clones were sequenced by immunoSEQ multiplex PCR, and TCRdb holds only the in-frame ones, with some missing. The data hold 100,000 to 150,000 clones, with roughly 84% observed a single time. The sample taken for sequencing was peripheral blood. The receptors come from a man between 60 and 75 years old with acute or convalescent COVID-19. Each CDR3 is given with its conserved first and last residue. A D gene is named only where the DNA matches it firmly. Expanded clones are given a class, and other clones once, few, many or no size at all.

v_gene: TRBV30
d_gene: NA
j_gene: TRBJ1-4
abundance: once
CDR3nt: TGTGCCTGGAGTGTTGGGGGCGGTGAAAAACTGTTTTTT
CDR3aa: CAWSVGGGEKLFF

v_gene: TRBV24-1
d_gene: TRBD1
j_gene: TRBJ1-5
abundance: NA
CDR3nt: TGTGCCACCAGTGATTATAGACAGGGGGACAATCAGCCCCAGCATTTT
CDR3aa: CATSDYRQGDNQPQHF

v_gene: TRBV5-1
d_gene: TRBD1
j_gene: TRBJ2-1
abundance: once
CDR3nt: TGCGCCAGCAGCCCAGTGACAGGGAGTACAGGGGACAGTGAGCAGTTCTTC
CDR3aa: CASSPVTGSTGDSEQFF

v_gene: TRBV19
d_gene: NA
j_gene: TRBJ2-1
abundance: NA
CDR3nt: TGTGCCAGTAGTAGGAGCGTCTCCTACAATGAGCAGTTCTTC
CDR3aa: CASSRSVSYNEQFF

v_gene: TRBV30
d_gene: NA
j_gene: TRBJ2-1
abundance: NA
CDR3nt: TGTGCCTGGAGTGTAGGCGGGAACTACAATGAGCAGTTCTTC
CDR3aa: CAWSVGGNYNEQFF

v_gene: TRBV7-2
d_gene: NA
j_gene: TRBJ1-4
abundance: NA
CDR3nt: TGTGCCAGCAGCTCTCGGGTTGTGGCGGGTGAAAAACTGTTTTTT
CDR3aa: CASSSRVVAGEKLFF

v_gene: TRBV12-3/TRBV12-4
d_gene: TRBD2
j_gene: TRBJ2-7
abundance: NA
CDR3nt: TGTGCCAGCAGTAAGCGGGGCTACGAGCAGTACTTC
CDR3aa: CASSKRGYEQYF

v_gene: TRBV6-2/TRBV6-3
d_gene: TRBD2
j_gene: TRBJ2-1
abundance: NA
CDR3nt: TGTGCCAGCAGTCAAAATAGCGGGAGATTGAATGAGCAGTTCTTC
CDR3aa: CASSQNSGRLNEQFF

v_gene: TRBV4-1
d_gene: TRBD2
j_gene: TRBJ2-2
abundance: NA
CDR3nt: TGCGCCAGCAGGGTAGCGGGGGTACCCGACACCGGGGAGCTGTTTTTT
CDR3aa: CASRVAGVPDTGELFF

v_gene: TRBV5-5
d_gene: TRBD1
j_gene: TRBJ2-7
abundance: NA
CDR3nt: TGTGCCAGCAGGAGGGGGACAGGGTCCTACGAGCAGTACTTC
CDR3aa: CASRRGTGSYEQYF

v_gene: TRBV30
d_gene: TRBD1
j_gene: TRBJ2-1
abundance: NA
CDR3nt: TGTGCCTGGAGTATGGGACAGGCGTACAATGAGCAGTTCTTC
CDR3aa: CAWSMGQAYNEQFF

v_gene: TRBV24-1
d_gene: TRBD1
j_gene: TRBJ2-2
abundance: NA
CDR3nt: TGTGCCACCAGTGATTTAGGACAGGGGGACACCGGGGAGCTGTTTTTT
CDR3aa: CATSDLGQGDTGELFF

v_gene: TRBV6-5
d_gene: TRBD1
j_gene: TRBJ1-2
abundance: NA
CDR3nt: TGTGCCAGCAGCTCCGGGACAGGGAACTATGGCTACACCTTC
CDR3aa: CASSSGTGNYGYTF

v_gene: TRBV5-3
d_gene: NA
j_gene: TRBJ1-5
abundance: NA
CDR3nt: TGTGCCAGAAGTCAGGGAATGAATCAGCCCCAGCATTTT
CDR3aa: CARSQGMNQPQHF

v_gene: TRBV6-2/TRBV6-3
d_gene: NA
j_gene: TRBJ2-4
abundance: NA
CDR3nt: TGTGCCAGCAGTTACTGGACAGCTAATATCGCCAAAAACATTCAGTACTTC
CDR3aa: CASSYWTANIAKNIQYF

v_gene: TRBV10-2
d_gene: NA
j_gene: TRBJ1-3
abundance: NA
CDR3nt: TGCGCCAGCAGTGACCTCGAGGCTGGAAACACCATATATTTT
CDR3aa: CASSDLEAGNTIYF

v_gene: TRBV9
d_gene: TRBD2
j_gene: TRBJ2-3
abundance: NA
CDR3nt: TGTGCCAGCAGCCCGCGGGTAGCGGGGGATACGCAGTATTTT
CDR3aa: CASSPRVAGDTQYF

v_gene: TRBV12-3/TRBV12-4
d_gene: NA
j_gene: TRBJ2-3
abundance: NA
CDR3nt: TGTGCCAGCAGTTTACGAGGAACAGATACGCAGTATTTT
CDR3aa: CASSLRGTDTQYF

v_gene: TRBV9
d_gene: NA
j_gene: TRBJ2-5
abundance: NA
CDR3nt: TGTGCCAGCAGCTCGACAGAGCAAGAGACCCAGTACTTC
CDR3aa: CASSSTEQETQYF

v_gene: TRBV4-2
d_gene: NA
j_gene: TRBJ1-1
abundance: NA
CDR3nt: TGTGCCAGCAGCCAAGGGTCTCGCGGGCAGGTCATCTACACTGAAGCTTTCTTT
CDR3aa: CASSQGSRGQVIYTEAFF

v_gene: TRBV2
d_gene: TRBD2
j_gene: TRBJ2-3
abundance: once
CDR3nt: TGTGCCAGCAGTGAAGGGGGGGGAAGGGGCCGATACACAGATACGCAGTATTTT
CDR3aa: CASSEGGGRGRYTDTQYF

v_gene: TRBV10-3
d_gene: NA
j_gene: TRBJ1-1
abundance: NA
CDR3nt: TGTGCCATCAGTGAACAGGGCATGAACACTGAAGCTTTCTTT
CDR3aa: CAISEQGMNTEAFF

v_gene: TRBV2
d_gene: TRBD1
j_gene: TRBJ2-1
abundance: NA
CDR3nt: TGTGCCAGCAACCCCGGGACAGGGGGGGTGATTGAGCAGTTCTTC
CDR3aa: CASNPGTGGVIEQFF

v_gene: TRBV9
d_gene: NA
j_gene: TRBJ1-2
abundance: NA
CDR3nt: TGTGCCAGCAGCGTAGACGGTAACTATGGCTACACCTTC
CDR3aa: CASSVDGNYGYTF

v_gene: TRBV14
d_gene: TRBD2
j_gene: TRBJ2-2
abundance: NA
CDR3nt: TGTGCCAGCAGCGGACTAGCGGGAGAGGACACCGGGGAGCTGTTTTTT
CDR3aa: CASSGLAGEDTGELFF

v_gene: TRBV5-1
d_gene: NA
j_gene: TRBJ2-2
abundance: NA
CDR3nt: TGCGCCAGCAGCCCGGACAGAATTAACACCGGGGAGCTGTTTTTT
CDR3aa: CASSPDRINTGELFF

v_gene: TRBV6-2/TRBV6-3
d_gene: NA
j_gene: TRBJ1-5
abundance: NA
CDR3nt: TGTGCCAGCAGTCTCAGTAATCAGCCCCAGCATTTT
CDR3aa: CASSLSNQPQHF

v_gene: TRBV21-1
d_gene: NA
j_gene: TRBJ1-1
abundance: once
CDR3nt: TGTGCCAGCAGCAAAAGCGACAGGGGGATCATAAACACTGAAGCTTTCTTT
CDR3aa: CASSKSDRGIINTEAFF

v_gene: TRBV2
d_gene: TRBD1
j_gene: TRBJ2-2
abundance: few
CDR3nt: TGTGCCAGCAACCAAGGGACAGGGAACACCGGGGAGCTGTTTTTT
CDR3aa: CASNQGTGNTGELFF

v_gene: TRBV20-1
d_gene: TRBD1
j_gene: TRBJ2-1
abundance: NA
CDR3nt: TGCAGTGCTAGTAGTCAGGGGGAAAGCTCCTACAATGAGCAGTTCTTC
CDR3aa: CSASSQGESSYNEQFF

v_gene: TRBV5-1
d_gene: NA
j_gene: TRBJ2-5
abundance: NA
CDR3nt: TGCGCCAGTAATGGGTTAGGGGTCGAGACCCAGTACTTC
CDR3aa: CASNGLGVETQYF

v_gene: TRBV29-1
d_gene: TRBD1
j_gene: TRBJ1-3
abundance: few
CDR3nt: TGCAGCGTGGCAAACGGGACAGCCACCTCTGGAAACACCATATATTTT
CDR3aa: CSVANGTATSGNTIYF

v_gene: TRBV10-3
d_gene: TRBD1
j_gene: TRBJ1-6
abundance: NA
CDR3nt: TGTGCCATCGGGGGGACAGGGGATGAGGCCCTCCACTTT
CDR3aa: CAIGGTGDEALHF

v_gene: TRBV18
d_gene: TRBD1
j_gene: TRBJ2-2
abundance: NA
CDR3nt: TGTGCCAGCTCACGGGACAGGGAGAACACCGGGGAGCTGTTTTTT
CDR3aa: CASSRDRENTGELFF

v_gene: TRBV2
d_gene: NA
j_gene: TRBJ1-5
abundance: NA
CDR3nt: TGTGCCAGCAGTCCAGACAGCTTTAATCAGCCCCAGCATTTT
CDR3aa: CASSPDSFNQPQHF

v_gene: TRBV9
d_gene: TRBD1
j_gene: TRBJ1-5
abundance: NA
CDR3nt: TGTGCCAGCAGCCCAGAGGGGACAGGGTATCAGCCCCAGCATTTT
CDR3aa: CASSPEGTGYQPQHF

v_gene: TRBV9
d_gene: TRBD1
j_gene: TRBJ2-1
abundance: NA
CDR3nt: TGTGCCAGCAGCGCGACCGGGACAGGGGGCTGGAATGAGCAGTTCTTC
CDR3aa: CASSATGTGGWNEQFF

v_gene: TRBV7-9
d_gene: TRBD2
j_gene: TRBJ2-1
abundance: once
CDR3nt: TGTGCCAGCAGCTTAGCGAGCACTAGCGGACGACTTAATGAGCAGTTCTTC
CDR3aa: CASSLASTSGRLNEQFF

v_gene: TRBV11-1
d_gene: NA
j_gene: TRBJ2-5
abundance: NA
CDR3nt: TGTGCCAGCAGCTTAGGACGGGTCGATCAAGAGACCCAGTACTTC
CDR3aa: CASSLGRVDQETQYF

v_gene: TRBV19
d_gene: TRBD2
j_gene: TRBJ2-7
abundance: NA
CDR3nt: TGTGCCAGTAGTAGCAGACGGGTTAGCGGGAGCTACGAGCAGTACTTC
CDR3aa: CASSSRRVSGSYEQYF

v_gene: TRBV5-1
d_gene: NA
j_gene: TRBJ1-2
abundance: NA
CDR3nt: TGCGCCAGCAGCTTGGACTCCCAGGGTGATGGCTACACCTTC
CDR3aa: CASSLDSQGDGYTF

v_gene: TRBV7-9
d_gene: TRBD2
j_gene: TRBJ2-7
abundance: NA
CDR3nt: TGTGCCAGCAGTCGGACTAGCGGCTACGAGCAGTACTTC
CDR3aa: CASSRTSGYEQYF

v_gene: TRBV6-5
d_gene: TRBD2
j_gene: TRBJ2-1
abundance: NA
CDR3nt: TGTGCCAGCAGAGGCCTAGCGGGATCAGGTAATGAGCAGTTCTTC
CDR3aa: CASRGLAGSGNEQFF

v_gene: TRBV10-2
d_gene: NA
j_gene: TRBJ2-7
abundance: NA
CDR3nt: TGCGCCAGCAGCGGGGACATTGTAGATGAGCAGTACTTC
CDR3aa: CASSGDIVDEQYF

v_gene: TRBV24-1
d_gene: NA
j_gene: TRBJ2-1
abundance: NA
CDR3nt: TGTGCCACCAGTGATTTTGTCTGGGGGCGGGGGAATGAGCAGTTCTTC
CDR3aa: CATSDFVWGRGNEQFF

v_gene: TRBV5-4
d_gene: NA
j_gene: TRBJ2-3
abundance: NA
CDR3nt: TGTGCCAGCAGCTGGGCTGATACGCAGTATTTT
CDR3aa: CASSWADTQYF

v_gene: TRBV6-5
d_gene: TRBD2
j_gene: TRBJ2-7
abundance: NA
CDR3nt: TGTGCCAGCAGTTACTCGAGGCTAGCGGGGACTTACGAGCAGTACTTC
CDR3aa: CASSYSRLAGTYEQYF

v_gene: TRBV5-1
d_gene: TRBD2
j_gene: TRBJ2-1
abundance: NA
CDR3nt: TGCGCCAGCAGCCCGGGACTAGATCATGAGCAGTTCTTC
CDR3aa: CASSPGLDHEQFF

v_gene: TRBV11-2
d_gene: TRBD1
j_gene: TRBJ2-5
abundance: NA
CDR3nt: TGTGCCAGCAGCTTAGCGGCCGGGACAGGTCAAGAGACCCAGTACTTC
CDR3aa: CASSLAAGTGQETQYF

v_gene: TRBV4-2
d_gene: NA
j_gene: TRBJ2-3
abundance: NA
CDR3nt: TGTGCCAGCAGCCAACTTTCTAGTGCAGATACGCAGTATTTT
CDR3aa: CASSQLSSADTQYF

v_gene: TRBV2
d_gene: NA
j_gene: TRBJ2-5
abundance: NA
CDR3nt: TGTGCCAGCAGTGTCCCCCGGGGGGCCGAGGAGACCCAGTACTTC
CDR3aa: CASSVPRGAEETQYF

v_gene: TRBV7-6
d_gene: NA
j_gene: TRBJ1-6
abundance: NA
CDR3nt: TGTGCCAGCAGCTTAGAGGGGGAAGAGTACTATAATTCACCCCTCCACTTT
CDR3aa: CASSLEGEEYYNSPLHF

v_gene: TRBV28
d_gene: TRBD1
j_gene: TRBJ1-4
abundance: NA
CDR3nt: TGTGCCAGCAGCGAGGGACAGTCTTATGAAAAACTGTTTTTT
CDR3aa: CASSEGQSYEKLFF

v_gene: TRBV19
d_gene: TRBD1
j_gene: TRBJ2-2
abundance: NA
CDR3nt: TGTGCCAGTACCGGGCGAAGGGGGCCCGGGGAGCTGTTTTTT
CDR3aa: CASTGRRGPGELFF